This T cell receptor beta chain was observed in a study of T cell responses to AZD1222 COVID-19 vaccine. Notes on the study in general: Recipients of AZD1222 seropositive at baseline numbered only 5 to 7.

The assay was immunoSEQ multiplex PCR, and TCRdb's table has in-frame clones only and misses some. The sample shows some 61,000 clones, 87% of them seen only once. V was trimmed by 5 bases and J by 2 bases, leaving 9 bases between them. Germline CDR1 reads SGHVS; CDR2 reads FQNEAQ. This CDR3 comprises 13 residues. As to this clone: Its antigen is undetermined.

This chain connects TRBV7-8 to TRBJ2-5, with D perhaps TRBD1 (5 bases). The TCR was taken from an adult in good health. Here the sequenced sample was peripheral blood, taken on day 0 of AZD1222 vaccination. The CDR3 region is CASSPDRQETQYF. CDR3 DNA sequence: TGTGCCAGCAGCCCAGACAGACAAGAGACCCAGTACTTC. Full variable domain (missing parts from reference TRBV7-8 and TRBJ2-5): GAGVSQSPRYKVAKRGQDVALRCDPISGHVSLFWYQQALGQGPEFLTYFQNEAQLDKSGLPSDRFFAERPEGSVSTLKIQRTQQEDSAVYLCASSPDRQETQYFGPGTRLLVL.